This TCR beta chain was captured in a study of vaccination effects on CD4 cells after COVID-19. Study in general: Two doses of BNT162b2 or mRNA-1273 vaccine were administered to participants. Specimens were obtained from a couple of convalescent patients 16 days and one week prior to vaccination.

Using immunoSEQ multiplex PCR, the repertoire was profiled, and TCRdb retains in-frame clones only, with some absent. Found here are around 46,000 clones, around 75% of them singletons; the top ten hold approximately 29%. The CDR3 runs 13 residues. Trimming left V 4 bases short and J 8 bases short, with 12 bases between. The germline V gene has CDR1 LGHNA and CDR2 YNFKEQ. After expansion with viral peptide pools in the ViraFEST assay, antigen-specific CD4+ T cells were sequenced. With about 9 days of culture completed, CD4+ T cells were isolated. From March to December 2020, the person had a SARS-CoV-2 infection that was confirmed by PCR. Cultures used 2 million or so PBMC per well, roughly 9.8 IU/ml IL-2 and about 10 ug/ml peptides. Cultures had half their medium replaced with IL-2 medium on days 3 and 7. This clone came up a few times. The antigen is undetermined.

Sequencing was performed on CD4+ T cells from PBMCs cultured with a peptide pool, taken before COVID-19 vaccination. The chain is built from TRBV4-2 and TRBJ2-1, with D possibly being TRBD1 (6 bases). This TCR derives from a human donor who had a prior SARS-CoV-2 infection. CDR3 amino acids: CASSRSQGDEQFF. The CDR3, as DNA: TGTGCCAGCAGCCGATCACAGGGAGATGAGCAGTTCTTC.